The sequence of this T cell receptor (beta chain) was determined in a study of cytomegalovirus exposure and HLA in healthy donors. In the case of this clone: The antigen remains unidentified.

PCR employed 60 Vbeta and 13 Jbeta primers. Sequencing was performed with immunoSEQ multiplex PCR; in TCRdb, only in-frame clones are kept and a portion is missing. The repertoire holds 150,000 to 200,000 clones, with over 75% as singletons. The donors were healthy bone marrow donors. Overall study results and limits: Rarity marked most TCR sequences, yet some public TCRs occurred in many donors. Association with HLA alleles at 0.05 false discovery rate was found for about 17,000 TCR beta sequences in a later analysis. In an earlier analysis, productive rearrangement rates for most beta V segments clustered near 90% or 30%.

This CDR3 comprises 15 residues. V was shortened by 2 bases and J by 1 base, with 11 bases between the two germline ends. Germline loops: CDR1 MNHEY, CDR2 SVGAGI. The receptor's source is a woman between 45 and 65 years old in good health and CMV-seronegative. The sample consisted of PBMCs. The rearrangement joins TRBV6-5 to TRBJ1-1; D gene unclear. CDR3 sequence reads: CASSYGGRTNTEAFF. CDR3 sequence (DNA): TGTGCCAGCAGTTACGGAGGTCGAACGAACACTGAAGCTTTCTTT.